This T cell receptor beta chain was sequenced for a study of Ad26.COV2.S vaccination and SARS-CoV-2 variants. Study-level information: Once, or twice with 56 days between doses, Ad26.COV2.S was given intramuscularly.

The treatment was: around 19 received Ad26.COV2.S at low or high dose, single or two shots; about five received placebo; per-sample allocation not given. Following the first vaccine or placebo injection, samples were taken on day 63. This CDR3 has 15 residues. Unmatched junction bases numbered 6, after V lost 6 bases and J lost 6 bases. From germline, CDR1 is ENHRY and CDR2 SYGVKD. Data came from immunoSEQ multiplex PCR; TCRdb stores just in-frame clones and leaves some out. The top ten clones hold about 4.5% of a sample with 440,000 or so clones, 80% to 95% of them seen once. This clone has a handful of counts.

The source material was peripheral blood, sampled in a trial of Ad26.COV2.S vaccine versus placebo. The receptor comes from a person aged 18-60 years who received the Ad26.COV2.S COVID-19 vaccine or a placebo. This chain uses TRBV10-3 with TRBJ2-2, with 11 bases fitting TRBD2. The CDR3 loop reads CAIRTSGETSGELFF. The CDR3 DNA is TGTGCCATCAGGACTAGCGGGGAGACGTCCGGGGAGCTGTTTTTT.